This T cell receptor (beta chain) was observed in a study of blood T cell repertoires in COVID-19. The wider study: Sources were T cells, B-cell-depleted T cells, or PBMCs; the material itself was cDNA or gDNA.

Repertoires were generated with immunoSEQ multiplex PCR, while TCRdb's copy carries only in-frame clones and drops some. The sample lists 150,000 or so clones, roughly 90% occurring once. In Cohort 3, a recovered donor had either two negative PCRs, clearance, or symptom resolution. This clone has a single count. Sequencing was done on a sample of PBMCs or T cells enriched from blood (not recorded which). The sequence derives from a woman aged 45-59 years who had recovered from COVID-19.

The CDR3 sequence is CARGHTNTEAFF. In nucleotides, the CDR3 is TGTGCCAGGGGACACACGAACACTGAAGCTTTCTTT. This chain links TRBV6-7 with TRBJ1-1; D might be TRBD1 (6 bases). TRBV6-7 is treated as an ORF (open reading frame) with a function not yet certain. Trimming cost V 9 bases and J 1 base, with 9 bases left between them. The length of the CDR3 is 12 residues.